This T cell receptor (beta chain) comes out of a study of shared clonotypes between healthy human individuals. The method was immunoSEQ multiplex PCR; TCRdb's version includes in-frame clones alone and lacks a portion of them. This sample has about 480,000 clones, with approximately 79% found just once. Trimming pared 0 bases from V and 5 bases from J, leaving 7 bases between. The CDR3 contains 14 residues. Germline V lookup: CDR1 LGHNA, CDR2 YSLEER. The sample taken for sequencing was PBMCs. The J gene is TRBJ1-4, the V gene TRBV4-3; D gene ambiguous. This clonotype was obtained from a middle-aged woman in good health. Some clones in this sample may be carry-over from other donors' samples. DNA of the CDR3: TGCGCCAGCAGCCAAGAAAAGGGAAATGAAAAACTGTTTTTT. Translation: CASSQEKGNEKLFF.